The clone carrying this T cell receptor beta chain occurred a few times. Its target is not known. Amplified material comprised TCR beta CDR3 regions derived from RNA transcripts. An opening RT-PCR round employed HTBI primers and preceded a second-round multiplex PCR. In TCRdb, the multiplex PCR reads were re-called with MiXCR into one record per CDR3 protein. The sample lists around 660,000 distinct CDR3 sequences, about two fifths seen once, with 2.5% to 3.5% in the top ten. Clinicians diagnosed using symptoms, serum thyroxine, TRAb, thyroid ultrasound and orbital computed tomography. The data derive from a study of Graves' ophthalmopathy and Graves' hyperthyroidism. Study as a whole: At initial diagnosis, peripheral blood was obtained, and this preceded any treatment. Study observations and caveats: In blood appeared most of the expanded thyroid clonotypes whose frequency exceeded 0.001.

This receptor was taken from an adult man with Graves' ophthalmopathy. Sequencing was carried out using peripheral blood.

For the CDR3, the DNA is TGTGCCAGCAGCTTAGATCAGCAGTGCACAGGGATATATCAGCCCCAGCATTTT. It yields the protein CASSLDQQCTGIYQPQHF. This chain joins TRBV7-6 and TRBJ1-5; TRBD1 is a possible D gene (6 bases). The germline gives CDR1 SGHVS, CDR2 FNYEAQ. The CDR3 loop spans 18 amino acids. V was cut by 1 base and J by 5 bases, with 21 bases left in between. The full variable domain, with the rest looked up from reference TRBV7-6 and TRBJ1-5, is GAGVSQSPRYKVTKRGQDVALRCDPISGHVSLYWYRQALGQGPEFLTYFNYEAQQDKSGLPNDRFSAERPEGSISTLTIQRTEQRDSAMYRCASSLDQQCTGIYQPQHFGDGTRLSIL.